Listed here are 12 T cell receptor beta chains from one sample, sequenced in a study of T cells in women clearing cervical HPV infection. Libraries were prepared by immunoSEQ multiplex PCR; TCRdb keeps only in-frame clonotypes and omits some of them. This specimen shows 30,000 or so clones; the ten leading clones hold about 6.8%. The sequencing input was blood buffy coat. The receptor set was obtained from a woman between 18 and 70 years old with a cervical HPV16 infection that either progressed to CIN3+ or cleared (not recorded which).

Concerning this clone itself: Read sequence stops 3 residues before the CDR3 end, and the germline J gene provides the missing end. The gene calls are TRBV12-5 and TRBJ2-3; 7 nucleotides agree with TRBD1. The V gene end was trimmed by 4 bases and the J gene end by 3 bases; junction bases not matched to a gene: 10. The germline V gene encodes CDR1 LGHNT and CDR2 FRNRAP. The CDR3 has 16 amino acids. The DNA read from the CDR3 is TGTGCTAGTGGTTCCTCCTCGGGACAGAAAACAGATACG. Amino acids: CASGSSSGQKTDT. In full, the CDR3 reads CASGSSSGQKTDTQYF.

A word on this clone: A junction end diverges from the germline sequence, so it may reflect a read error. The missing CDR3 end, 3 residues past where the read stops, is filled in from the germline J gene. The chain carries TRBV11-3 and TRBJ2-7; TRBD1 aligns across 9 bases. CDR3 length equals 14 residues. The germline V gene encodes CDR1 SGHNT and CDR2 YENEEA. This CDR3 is CASSIDRGAYEQYF. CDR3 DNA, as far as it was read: TGTGCCAGCAGCATAGACAGGGGGGCCTACGAG. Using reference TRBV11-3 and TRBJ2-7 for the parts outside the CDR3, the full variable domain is EAGVVQSPRYKIIEKKQPVAFWCNPISGHNTLYWYLQNLGQGPELLIRYENEEAVDDSQLPKDRFSAERLKGVDSTLKIQPAELGDSAVYLCASSIDRGAYEQYFGPGTRLTVT.

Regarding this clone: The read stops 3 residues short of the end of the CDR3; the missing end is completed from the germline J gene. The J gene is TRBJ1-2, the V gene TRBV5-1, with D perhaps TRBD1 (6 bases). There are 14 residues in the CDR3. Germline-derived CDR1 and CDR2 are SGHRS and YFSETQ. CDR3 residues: CASSDNTGTNDYTF. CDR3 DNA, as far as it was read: TGCGCCAGCAGCGATAACACAGGGACCAATGAC.

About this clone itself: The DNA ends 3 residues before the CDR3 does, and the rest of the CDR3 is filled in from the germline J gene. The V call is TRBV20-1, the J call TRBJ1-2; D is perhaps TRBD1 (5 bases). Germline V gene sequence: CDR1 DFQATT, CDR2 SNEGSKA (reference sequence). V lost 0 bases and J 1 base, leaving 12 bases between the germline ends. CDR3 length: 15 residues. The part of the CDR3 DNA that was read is TGCAGTGCTAGAGATTTTGTGGGGGGTAACTATGGC. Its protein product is CSARDFVGGNYG. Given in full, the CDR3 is CSARDFVGGNYGYTF.

CDR3 in amino acids: CASYGQNTGELFF. The DNA read from the CDR3 is TGTGCCAGCTACGGACAGAACACCGGGGAG. The rearrangement uses TRBV18 and TRBJ2-2, with D perhaps matching TRBD1 (5 bases). The read finishes 3 residues shy of the CDR3 end, and the germline J gene is used to complete it. Trimming stripped 7 bases from V and 1 base from J, with 7 bases between. This CDR3 has 13 amino acids. Germline V CDR1 and CDR2: KGHSH, LQKENI.

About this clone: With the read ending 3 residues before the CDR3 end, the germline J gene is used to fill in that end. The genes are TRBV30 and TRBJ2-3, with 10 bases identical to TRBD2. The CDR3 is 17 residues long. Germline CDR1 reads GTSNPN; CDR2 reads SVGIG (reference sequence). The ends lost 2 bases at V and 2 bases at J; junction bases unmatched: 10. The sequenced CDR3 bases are TGTGCCTGGAGTTCTTTTACTAGCGGGATTGTCACAGATACG. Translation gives CAWSSFTSGIVTDT. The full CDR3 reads CAWSSFTSGIVTDTQYF. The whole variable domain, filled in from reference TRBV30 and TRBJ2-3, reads SQTIHQWPATLVQPVGSPLSLECTVEGTSNPNLYWYRQAAGRGLQLLFYSVGIGQISSEVPQNLSASRPQDRQFILSSKKLLLSDSGFYLCAWSSFTSGIVTDTQYFGPGTRLTVL.

CDR3: CSVWLGTSTDTQYF. The covered CDR3 bases are TGCAGCGTCTGGTTGGGCACTAGCACAGATACG. The J gene is TRBJ2-3, the V gene TRBV29-1; unclear D gene. From the germline J gene comes the end of the CDR3, since the read stops 3 residues before it. The V gene's germline CDR1 is SQVTM and CDR2 ANQGSEA. This CDR3 is 14 amino acids long. The V gene lost 6 bases and the J gene lost 0 bases, with 13 bases spanning the gap.

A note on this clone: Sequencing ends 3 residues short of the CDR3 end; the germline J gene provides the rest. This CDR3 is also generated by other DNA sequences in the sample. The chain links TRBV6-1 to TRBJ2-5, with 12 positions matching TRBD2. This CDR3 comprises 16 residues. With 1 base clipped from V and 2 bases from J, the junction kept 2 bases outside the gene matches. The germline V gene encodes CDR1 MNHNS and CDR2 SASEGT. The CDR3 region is CASSEGLAGGQETQYF. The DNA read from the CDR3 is TGTGCCAGCAGTGAAGGGCTAGCGGGGGGGCAAGAGACC.

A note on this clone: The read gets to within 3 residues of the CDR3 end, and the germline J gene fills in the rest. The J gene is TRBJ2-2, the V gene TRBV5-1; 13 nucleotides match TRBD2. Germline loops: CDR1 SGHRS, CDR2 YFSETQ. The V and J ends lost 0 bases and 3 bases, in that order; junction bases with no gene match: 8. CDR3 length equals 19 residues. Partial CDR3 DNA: TGCGCCAGCAGCTTGGCCACTAGCGGGAGGGCCATGGACACCGGGGAG. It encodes CASSLATSGRAMDTGE. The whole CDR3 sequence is CASSLATSGRAMDTGELFF.

The sequenced part of the CDR3 DNA is TGTGCCTGGTCAAGGACAGGGGGCCTTTATGAGCCC. Protein product: CAWSRTGGLYEP. The complete CDR3 reads CAWSRTGGLYEPQHF. The gene calls are TRBV30 and TRBJ1-5, with TRBD1 identical over 11 bases. The CDR3 goes on 3 residues after the read ends, and that part is filled in from the germline J gene. V lost 5 bases and J lost 8; bases outside the gene matches: 11. In germline, CDR1 is GTSNPN, CDR2 SVGIG (reference sequence). The CDR3 totals 15 residues.

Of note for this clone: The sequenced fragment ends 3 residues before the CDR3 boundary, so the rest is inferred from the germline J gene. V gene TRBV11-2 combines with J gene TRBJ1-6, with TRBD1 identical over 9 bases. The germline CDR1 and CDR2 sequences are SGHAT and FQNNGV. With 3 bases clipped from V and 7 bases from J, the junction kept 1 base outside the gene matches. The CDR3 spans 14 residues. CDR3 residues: CASSFGTGNSPLHF. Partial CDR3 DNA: TGTGCCAGCAGCTTCGGGACAGGGAATTCACCC.

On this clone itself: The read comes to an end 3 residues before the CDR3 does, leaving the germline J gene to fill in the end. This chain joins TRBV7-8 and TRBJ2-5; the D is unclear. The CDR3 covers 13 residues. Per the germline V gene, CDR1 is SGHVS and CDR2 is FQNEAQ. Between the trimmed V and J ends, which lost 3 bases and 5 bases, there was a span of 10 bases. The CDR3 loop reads CASSFETVETQYF. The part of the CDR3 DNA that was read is TGTGCCAGCAGCTTTGAGACTGTGGAGACC.